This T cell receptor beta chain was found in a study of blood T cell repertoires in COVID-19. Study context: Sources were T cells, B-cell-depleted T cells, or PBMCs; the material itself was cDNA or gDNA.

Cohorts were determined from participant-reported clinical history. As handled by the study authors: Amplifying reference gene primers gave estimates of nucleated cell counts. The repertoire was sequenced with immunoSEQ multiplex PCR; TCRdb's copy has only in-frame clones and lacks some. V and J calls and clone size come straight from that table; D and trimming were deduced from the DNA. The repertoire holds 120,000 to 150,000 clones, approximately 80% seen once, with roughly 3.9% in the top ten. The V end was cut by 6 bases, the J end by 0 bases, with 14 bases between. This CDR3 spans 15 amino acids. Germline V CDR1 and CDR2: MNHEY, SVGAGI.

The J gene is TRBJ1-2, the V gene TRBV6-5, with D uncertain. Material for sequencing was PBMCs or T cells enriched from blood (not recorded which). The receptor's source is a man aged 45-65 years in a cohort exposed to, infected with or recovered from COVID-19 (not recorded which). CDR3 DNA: TGTGCCAGCAGCTATACAGTACCCGCTAACTATGGCTACACCTTC. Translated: CASSYTVPANYGYTF.